Listed below are T cell receptor beta chains from one sample, sequenced in a study of blood T cells in healthy people across ages. Via MiXCR, TCRdb re-called the 5' RACE reads, giving one row per CDR3 protein. The repertoire consists of 350,000 to 450,000 distinct CDR3 sequences, with 52% occurring once and the leading ten covering over 40%. The sequenced material came from blood. All receptors derive from a man aged 55 to 70 in good health. CDR3s include the opening cysteine and the closing phenylalanine or tryptophan. The D gene is left open where the match is weak. Only some rows state a clone size, as once, few, many or a class for expanded clones.

V,J,size,D,DNA,CDR3
TRBV6-6,TRBJ1-1,NA,NA,TGTGCCAGCACCACCTTTGGAGGAGGGAACACTGAAGCTTTCTTT,CASTTFGGGNTEAFF
TRBV6-2/TRBV6-3,TRBJ2-2,NA,NA,TGTGCCAGCAGCCGACCCTCTAACACCGGGGAGCTGTTTTTT,CASSRPSNTGELFF
TRBV20-1,TRBJ2-1,NA,NA,TGCAGTGCCGATTCCCGAAGGAGCTCCTACAATGAGCAGTTCTTC,CSADSRRSSYNEQFF
TRBV6-2/TRBV6-3,TRBJ1-1,many,NA,TGTGCCAGCATCGAAAGGCTGGGAAAGGGCGACACTGAAGCTTTCTTT,CASIERLGKGDTEAFF
TRBV7-9,TRBJ1-2,NA,NA,TGTGCCAGCAGCCCCTATCGTAACTATGGCTACACCTTC,CASSPYRNYGYTF
TRBV6-5,TRBJ1-1,once,NA,TGTGCCAGCAGCACGGACTGGGGCACTGAAGCTTTCTTT,CASSTDWGTEAFF
TRBV20-1,TRBJ2-7,few,NA,TGCAGTGCTGCGGGACAACGGGTCTACGAGCAGTACTTC,CSAAGQRVYEQYF
TRBV5-1,TRBJ2-7,NA,TRBD2,TGCGCCAGCAGCCTGGGACTAGCGGGGGGGACCTACGAGCAGTACTTC,CASSLGLAGGTYEQYF
TRBV7-9,TRBJ1-1,NA,NA,TGTGCCAGCAGCGACCGCTCATTCAACGTCAACACTGAAGCTTTCTTT,CASSDRSFNVNTEAFF
TRBV4-3,TRBJ2-4,NA,NA,TGCGCCAGCAGCCAAGAAACACTAGTGAAAAACATTCAGTACTTC,CASSQETLVKNIQYF
TRBV28,TRBJ2-3,few,NA,TGTGCCAGCAGACTACGGACGTCTAAGTCCCAGTATTTT,CASRLRTSKSQYF
TRBV5-1,TRBJ2-1,many,NA,TGCGCCAGCAGCTTGAGGGACACGATAAGTACTGAGCAGTTCTTC,CASSLRDTISTEQFF
TRBV11-3,TRBJ2-1,few,NA,TGTGCCAGCAGCTTAGATGACCACGACAATGAGCAGTTCTTC,CASSLDDHDNEQFF
TRBV6-5,TRBJ2-6,NA,NA,TGTGCCAGCACCTTACTCGGATTCATAGGCTCCGGGGCCAACGTCCTGACTTTC,CASTLLGFIGSGANVLTF
TRBV6-5,TRBJ2-1,NA,TRBD2,TGTGCCAGCAGCCCCGGGACTAGCGTTTACAATGAGCAGTTCTTC,CASSPGTSVYNEQFF
TRBV5-1,TRBJ2-5,few,TRBD2,TGCGCCAGCAGCTTGGAGACTAGCGGGTCCCAAGAGACCCAGTACTTC,CASSLETSGSQETQYF
TRBV29-1,TRBJ2-3,few,TRBD2,TGCAGCGCCCCCGGGACTAGCGGGGGGGGCACAGATACGCAGTATTTT,CSAPGTSGGGTDTQYF
TRBV4-3,TRBJ2-7,many,TRBD1,TGCGCCAGCAGCCACCTACAGGGGCCACCCTACGAGCAGTACTTC,CASSHLQGPPYEQYF
TRBV12-3/TRBV12-4,TRBJ2-5,many,NA,TGTGCCAGCAGTCCACCGGGACGGCAAGAGACCCAGTACTTC,CASSPPGRQETQYF
TRBV6-1,TRBJ2-3,NA,TRBD2,TGTGCCAGCAGGGGGGGACTAGCGGGCACAGATACGCAGTATTTT,CASRGGLAGTDTQYF
TRBV4-3,TRBJ2-2,NA,TRBD2,TGCGCCAGCAGCCGGGGGACTAGCGGGGGGAACACCGGGGAGCTGTTTTTT,CASSRGTSGGNTGELFF
TRBV20-1,TRBJ2-1,NA,TRBD2,TGCAGTGCTAGACCTCAGGGGACTAGCGGGAGCCGGCTAGTGTTCTTC,CSARPQGTSGSRLVFF
TRBV12-3/TRBV12-4,TRBJ2-5,NA,NA,TGTGCCAGCGGGAGTGGGGAGACCCAGTACTTC,CASGSGETQYF
TRBV12-3/TRBV12-4,TRBJ2-3,many,NA,TGTGCCAGCAGCCCCGGGACCCGACCCACAGATACGCAGTATTTT,CASSPGTRPTDTQYF
TRBV5-1,TRBJ2-7,NA,TRBD1,TGCGCCAGCAGCGTGAGGCTTGGGACAGGGAGTTCCTACGAGCAGTACTTC,CASSVRLGTGSSYEQYF
TRBV6-2/TRBV6-3,TRBJ2-1,NA,NA,TGTGCCAGCAGTTACTTCGGTCCCTACAATGAGCAGTTCTTC,CASSYFGPYNEQFF
TRBV6-2/TRBV6-3,TRBJ2-1,NA,NA,TGTGCCAGCAGTTACGGAACAGGATCTGGTGAGCAGTTCTTC,CASSYGTGSGEQFF
TRBV20-1,TRBJ2-7,NA,NA,TGCAGTGCCCTTGTGGGAGGGGGCTACGAGCAGTACTTC,CSALVGGGYEQYF
TRBV30,TRBJ2-1,NA,NA,TGTGCCTGGGACCTTCGGCCATCAGAGTCCGAGCAGTTCTTC,CAWDLRPSESEQFF
TRBV4-2,TRBJ2-7,few,NA,TGTGCCAGCAGCCAAGAGGTCCTACTCTACGAGCAGTACTTC,CASSQEVLLYEQYF
TRBV11-2,TRBJ1-2,many,NA,TGTGCCAGCAGTCATCCCCTCGGAGGGTCGGGCTACACCTTC,CASSHPLGGSGYTF
TRBV12-3/TRBV12-4,TRBJ1-1,NA,NA,TGTGCCAGCAGTTTACAGAGAAGGGACACTGAAGCTTTCTTT,CASSLQRRDTEAFF
TRBV7-2,TRBJ2-7,many,TRBD2,TGTGCCAGCAGCCCCGGACTAGCGTCCCGTTTTTCCGAGCAGTACTTC,CASSPGLASRFSEQYF
TRBV7-9,TRBJ1-5,NA,NA,TGTGCCAGCAGCTCGGACAGCTTCAATCAGCCCCAGCATTTT,CASSSDSFNQPQHF
TRBV25-1,TRBJ1-2,few,TRBD1,TGTGCCAGCAGGGGGACAGGGGTTAACTATGGCTACACCTTC,CASRGTGVNYGYTF
TRBV25-1,TRBJ2-7,NA,TRBD1,TGTGCCAGCAGTCCCAACAGGGGACAGGGGGCCGAGCAGTACTTC,CASSPNRGQGAEQYF
TRBV6-1,TRBJ1-2,NA,TRBD1,TGTGCCAGCAGTGAGCTGCAGGGGACAGGGTCCGTCTACACCTTC,CASSELQGTGSVYTF
TRBV9,TRBJ2-5,NA,NA,TGTGCCAGCAGCCTCGCGGACAGAGAGACCCAGTACTTC,CASSLADRETQYF
TRBV6-2/TRBV6-3,TRBJ2-7,NA,NA,TGTGCCAGCAGTTACTCCTTGGATCGGCAGTACTTC,CASSYSLDRQYF
TRBV29-1,TRBJ2-1,NA,NA,TGCAGCGTCGAAGGTTGGGGGAACAATGAGCAGTTCTTC,CSVEGWGNNEQFF
TRBV12-3/TRBV12-4,TRBJ1-2,NA,NA,TGTGCCAGCAGTGTTGAAGGGGGCTATGGCTACACCTTC,CASSVEGGYGYTF
TRBV11-3,TRBJ2-7,NA,NA,TGTGCCAGCAGCTTAGCCTGGGGGCTCGAGCAGTACTTC,CASSLAWGLEQYF
TRBV9,TRBJ2-7,NA,NA,TGTGCCAGCAGCCCGGTATCGACATCCTACGAGCAGTACTTC,CASSPVSTSYEQYF
TRBV6-2/TRBV6-3,TRBJ2-7,NA,NA,TGTGCCAGCAGACGCCGGCTAGGGGTGGATGAGCAGTACTTC,CASRRRLGVDEQYF
TRBV5-1,TRBJ2-6,few,NA,TGCGCCAGCAGAACTCGGGACTCTGGGGCCAACGTCCTGACTTTC,CASRTRDSGANVLTF
TRBV2,TRBJ2-7,NA,NA,TGTGCCAGCAGAATCGCACAGGGTGGCGCCTACGAGCAGTACTTC,CASRIAQGGAYEQYF
TRBV29-1,TRBJ2-7,NA,NA,TGCAGCGCTACGGACCAAGGAGACTACGAGCAGTACTTC,CSATDQGDYEQYF
TRBV20-1,TRBJ2-7,NA,NA,TGCAGTGCTAGAGTGGAGGATCCTTACGAGCAGTACTTC,CSARVEDPYEQYF
TRBV7-9,TRBJ1-2,NA,NA,TGTGCCAGCAGCACCGGGACTCACGGAGGCTACACCTTC,CASSTGTHGGYTF
TRBV6-5,TRBJ2-7,NA,NA,TGTGCCAGCAGTTACGAGTCCGGGGGCGAGCAGTACTTC,CASSYESGGEQYF
TRBV14,TRBJ2-5,many,TRBD2,TGTGCCAGCAGCTATAGCGGGGGCGGTCGCGAGACCCAGTACTTC,CASSYSGGGRETQYF
TRBV11-2,TRBJ1-1,NA,TRBD1,TGTGCCAGCAGCCCCTTCACAGGGGGCACTGAAGCTTCCTTT,CASSPFTGGTEASF
TRBV20-1,TRBJ2-3,NA,TRBD1,TGCAGTGCTACTCCGGGACAGGGGATTGGTATACCGGATACGCAGTATTTT,CSATPGQGIGIPDTQYF
TRBV7-2,TRBJ2-3,few,TRBD1,TGTGCCAGCAGCCTCAGGGGGTACACAGATACGCAGTATTTT,CASSLRGYTDTQYF
TRBV20-1,TRBJ2-2,few,NA,TGCAGTGCCCACGAGGGGGGCGTGGGCACCGGGGAGCTGTTTTTT,CSAHEGGVGTGELFF
TRBV12-3/TRBV12-4,TRBJ1-1,many,NA,TGTGCCAGCAGCCCCGGACTGGGAAACACTGAAGCTTTCTTT,CASSPGLGNTEAFF
TRBV5-1,TRBJ1-2,many,NA,TGCGCCAGCAGCCCGGAGGGCACTTCACAGCGGGGCTACACCTTC,CASSPEGTSQRGYTF